One sample yielded the 9 T cell receptor beta chains listed below, sequenced in a study of Graves' ophthalmopathy and Graves' hyperthyroidism. As the template, RNA transcripts were used to amplify TCR beta CDR3 regions. HTBI primers were employed in first-round RT-PCR, then a second-round multiplex PCR followed. TCRdb independently ran MiXCR on the multiplex PCR reads; one entry per CDR3 protein. Among some 400,000 distinct CDR3 sequences listed, roughly 18% were seen once. Specimen: peripheral blood. Receptor source: a woman aged 18-29 years with Graves' ophthalmopathy.

This rearrangement joins TRBV28 to TRBJ2-6; D is unresolved. Looked up from germline, CDR1 is MDHEN and CDR2 is SYDVKM. Trimming shortened V by 7 bases and J by 5 bases, and 9 bases separated the two germline ends. CDR3 size: 13 residues. CDR3 loop: CASIDSRANVLTF. Here the CDR3 DNA reads TGTGCCAGCATAGACTCGCGGGCCAACGTCCTGACTTTC.

CDR3 region: CASSPFRQAGGLYEQYF. CDR3 coding DNA: TGTGCCAGCAGCCCCTTCCGACAAGCGGGAGGGCTGTACGAGCAGTACTTC. The V call is TRBV11-2, the J call TRBJ2-7, with 10 positions matching TRBD2. The V and J ends lost 5 bases and 4 bases, in that order; junction bases with no gene match: 14. The CDR3 is 17 residues long. CDR1 is SGHAT and CDR2 is FQNNGV in the germline V gene.

The gene calls are TRBV3-1 and TRBJ2-2; 10 bases agree with TRBD1. V was pared by 2 bases and J by 7 bases, with 10 bases of the junction left unmatched. The CDR3 covers 17 residues. Germline CDR1 is LGHDT and CDR2 is YNNKEL (reference sequence). The CDR3: CASSQPGTGALGGELFF. For the CDR3, the DNA is TGTGCCAGCAGCCAACCCGGGACAGGGGCGTTGGGCGGGGAGCTGTTTTTT.

The chain couples TRBV6-1 to TRBJ2-7, with D maybe TRBD2 (5 bases). The ends were cut back, 6 bases at V and 3 bases at J, with 15 bases in the middle. The V gene's germline CDR1 is MNHNS and CDR2 SASEGT. The length of the CDR3 is 14 residues. CDR3 loop: CASSPMRASYEQYF. DNA of the CDR3: TGTGCCAGCAGCCCAATGAGGGCCAGCTACGAGCAGTACTTC.

The genes are TRBV6-5 and TRBJ1-2; D might be TRBD1 (6 bases). The CDR3 is 17 residues long. Per the germline V gene, CDR1 is MNHEY and CDR2 is SVGAGI. Trimming cost V 2 bases and J 2 bases, with 18 bases left between them. CDR3 amino acids: CASSYQGHGLLNYGYTF. The CDR3 DNA is TGTGCCAGCAGTTACCAGGGACACGGTCTCCTAAACTATGGCTACACCTTC.

This clonotype was seen many times. The chain couples TRBV6-5 to TRBJ1-6, with no clear D. The V end was cut by 7 bases, the J end by 4 bases, with 14 bases between. CDR1 is MNHEY and CDR2 is SVGAGI in the germline V gene. The CDR3 spans 15 residues. The CDR3 DNA reads TGTGCCAGCATCGCGAAAGGCGAATATAATTCACCCCTCCACTTT. Its translation: CASIAKGEYNSPLHF.

This clonotype showed up just once. The chain links TRBV6-2 or TRBV6-3 to TRBJ2-4; possible D gene TRBD2, 6 bases. This CDR3 is built from 12 residues. Trimming stripped 3 bases from V and 15 bases from J, with 15 bases between. Germline loops: CDR1 MNHEY, CDR2 SVGEGT. For the CDR3, the DNA is TGTGCCAGCAGTTATGTCGGGAGAAGTCCGTACTTC. This codes for CASSYVGRSPYF.

Only a few counts were recorded for this clonotype. V is TRBV7-2 and J is TRBJ2-4; TRBD2 matches at 15 bases. CDR3 size: 21 residues. Trimming removed 4 bases from V and 0 bases from J; junction bases left unmatched: 13. Germline CDR1 reads SGHTA; CDR2 reads FQGNSA. The DNA for the CDR3 is TGTGCCAGCAGCTCCAGGACTAGCGGGAGGGAATATATGAAAGCCAAAAACATTCAGTACTTC. Encoded protein: CASSSRTSGREYMKAKNIQYF.

This clonotype occurred many times. J is TRBJ2-7 and V is TRBV28; no clear D. The CDR3 runs 12 residues. Per germline, CDR1 MDHEN and CDR2 SYDVKM. Deletions cut 1 base from V and 5 bases from J, with 6 bases between. CDR3 nucleotide sequence: TGTGCCAGCAGTTTATCCTGGGACGAGCAGTACTTC. Amino acid sequence: CASSLSWDEQYF.